The TCR beta chain under discussion was sequenced for a study of graft-versus-host responses after intestinal transplantation. Study information: Anti-thymocyte globulin induction was given to all recipients, followed by tacrolimus and steroids for two to four years.

Trimming took off 5 bases at V and 2 bases at J, with 9 bases between the two ends. CDR1 is MGHRA, CDR2 YSYEKL, per germline. The CDR3 loop spans 13 amino acids. This clone was counted a few times. General observations from the study: GvH clones detected in recipient marrow included some appearing first in ileum or blood. Levels of circulating GvH clones at their peak were associated with early post-transplant HvG declines.

Data came from immunoSEQ multiplex PCR; TCRdb stores just in-frame clones and leaves some out. Seen here are 8,000 to 10,000 clones, about a quarter observed once, and the top ten hold approximately 5%. Responders (roughly 200,000, CFSE-labeled) met roughly 200,000 stimulators that were irradiated and violet-dye-labeled. At the end of the reaction, proliferating CFSE-low CD3+CD4+ and CD3+CD8+ responders were sorted. The TCR was taken from a human patient who was an organ donor for intestinal transplantation. Sequences were derived from alloreactive CD8+ T cells from a mixed lymphocyte reaction culture, sampled before transplantation. Subset denoted: CFSE-low proliferating T cells sorted from approximately six-day pre-transplant mixed lymphocyte reaction (GvH or HvG direction). The V call is TRBV4-1, the J call TRBJ1-1, with D possibly TRBD1 on 6 matching bases. Written as DNA, the CDR3 is TGCGCCAGCAGCTTGACAGGAAACACTGAAGCTTTCTTT. Encoded protein: CASSLTGNTEAFF.